Presented here are 21 T cell receptor beta chains from one specimen sequenced in a study of blood T cell repertoires in COVID-19. Profiled with immunoSEQ multiplex PCR; TCRdb holds only in-frame clones, not every one. The sample yields approximately 460,000 clones, 80% to 90% seen once. The sample comprised peripheral blood. All receptors derive from a man aged 18 to 29 with COVID-19, enrolled during active disease.

The genes are TRBV27 and TRBJ1-2; D is perhaps TRBD1 (5 bases). The CDR3 is 16 amino acids. From germline, CDR1 is MNHEY and CDR2 SMNVEV (reference sequence). Trimming left V 0 bases short and J 4 bases short, with 15 bases between. The CDR3 protein is CASSLSWGDIGYGYTF. DNA for the CDR3: TGTGCCAGCAGTTTATCTTGGGGGGATATCGGCTATGGCTACACCTTC.

The chain uses TRBV24-1 and TRBJ2-1, with TRBD1 matching 9 bases. The length of the CDR3 is 15 residues. Germline V CDR1 and CDR2: KGHDR, SFDVKD. V was pared by 3 bases and J by 6 bases, with 5 bases of the junction left unmatched. The CDR3 sequence is CATSDPGTGSNEQFF. The CDR3 bases are TGTGCCACCAGTGATCCCGGGACAGGGAGCAATGAGCAGTTCTTC.

J is TRBJ2-7 and V is TRBV7-5; the table's D call, TRBD2, has no DNA check behind it. TRBV7-5 is labeled a pseudogene. This CDR3 is 16 amino acids long. CDR3 DNA sequence: TGTGTCAGAAGCTTAGTCTTAGGAGACCCGGTCTCCGAGCAGTACTTC. Amino acid sequence: CVRSLVLGDPVSEQYF.

This clone was seen only once. The chain joins TRBV12-5 to TRBJ2-5; D possibly corresponds to TRBD1 (5 bases). Looked up from germline, CDR1 is LGHNT and CDR2 is FRNRAP. This CDR3 has 13 amino acids. Trimming cost V 3 bases and J 10 bases, with 15 bases left between them. This CDR3 reads CASGFQGGFVQYF. In DNA form, the CDR3 reads TGTGCTAGTGGTTTCCAGGGTGGGTTTGTCCAGTACTTC.

The chain has TRBV7-9 and TRBJ1-4; no clear D gene. CDR3 length: 13 residues. Trimming pared 7 bases from V and 0 bases from J, leaving 6 bases between. Germline CDR1 is SEHNR and CDR2 is FQNEAQ (reference sequence). The CDR3: CASKSATNEKLFF. Here the CDR3 DNA reads TGTGCCAGCAAATCGGCAACTAATGAAAAACTGTTTTTT. Looking up the rest from reference TRBV7-9 and TRBJ1-4 gives the full variable domain: DTGVSQNPRHKITKRGQNVTFRCDPISEHNRLYWYRQTLGQGPEFLTYFQNEAQLEKSRLLSDRFSAERPKGSFSTLEIQRTEQGDSAMYLCASKSATNEKLFFGSGTQLSVL.

This clone was observed a handful of times. V usage is TRBV12-3 or TRBV12-4 and J usage is TRBJ2-3; D not resolved. Between the trimmed V and J ends, which lost 5 bases and 3 bases, there was a span of 6 bases. The CDR3 has 12 residues. In DNA form, the CDR3 reads TGTGCCAGCAGTCGGTTAACAGATACGCAGTATTTT. This gives the protein CASSRLTDTQYF.

The V call is TRBV11-2, the J call TRBJ2-3; maybe TRBD2 (5 bases). CDR1 SGHAT and CDR2 FQNNGV come from the germline V gene. The CDR3 is 14 residues long. V was trimmed by 2 bases and J by 1 base, leaving 7 bases between them. CDR3 in amino acids: CASSLLGGTDTQYF. The CDR3 DNA is TGTGCCAGCAGCTTACTGGGAGGCACAGATACGCAGTATTTT.

V usage is TRBV27 and J usage is TRBJ2-3, with D maybe TRBD2 (7 bases). V lost 3 bases and J 0 bases, leaving 22 bases between the germline ends. The CDR3 runs 19 residues. Germline values: CDR1 MNHEY, CDR2 SMNVEV (reference sequence). For the CDR3, the DNA is TGTGCCAGCAGTTTTCCGCCATGGGGGGGGCGCCCTAGCACAGATACGCAGTATTTT. As protein: CASSFPPWGGRPSTDTQYF.

The chain couples TRBV27 to TRBJ2-3; 10 bases agree with TRBD1. This CDR3 has 17 residues. CDR1 MNHEY and CDR2 SMNVEV come from the germline V gene (reference sequence). V lost 5 bases, J lost 6 bases, and 14 bases stayed unmatched. Here the CDR3 DNA reads TGTGCCAGCAGTGCGAGACCGGGACAGGGGCCCCGTGATACGCAGTATTTT. Protein: CASSARPGQGPRDTQYF.

J is TRBJ1-4 and V is TRBV4-1; the D gene is possibly TRBD1 (5 bases). Germline lookup yields CDR1 MGHRA and CDR2 YSYEKL. Trimming removed 0 bases from V and 10 bases from J, with 15 bases in between. The CDR3 is 15 amino acids. CDR3 DNA: TGCGCCAGCAGCCAAGAGGGACTGACGGTGGTAAAACTGTTTTTT. It is translated as CASSQEGLTVVKLFF.

The J gene is TRBJ2-1, the V gene TRBV19; 13 bases agree with TRBD2. Per the germline V gene, CDR1 is LNHDA and CDR2 is SQIVND (reference sequence). This CDR3 contains 13 residues. J was trimmed by 7 bases and V by 10 bases; bases with no gene match: 4. The CDR3 is CATRTSGGNEQFF. The CDR3 DNA is TGTGCCACCCGGACTAGCGGGGGTAATGAGCAGTTCTTC.

CDR3 bases: TGTGCCACCTGGGACAGACGCACAGATACGCAGTATTTT. Amino acid sequence: CATWDRRTDTQYF. This chain uses TRBV24-1 with TRBJ2-3; TRBD1 matches at 7 bases. Germline assignment: CDR1 KGHDR and CDR2 SFDVKD. V gave up 9 bases and J gave up 1 base; unmatched junction bases: 3. The CDR3 has 13 amino acids.

The CDR3, as DNA: TGTGCCAGCAGCTTGTCCAGGGCAGAACTTAATGAAAAACTGTTTTTT. Its translation: CASSLSRAELNEKLFF. J is TRBJ1-4 and V is TRBV7-8; tentative D call: TRBD1 (5 bases). Trimming pared 3 bases from V and 4 bases from J, leaving 15 bases between. Germline loops: CDR1 SGHVS, CDR2 FQNEAQ. The CDR3 is made up of 16 amino acids.

The sample holds a few counts of this clone. V is TRBV5-4 and J is TRBJ1-2; the match to TRBD1 covers 7 bases. The CDR3 covers 13 residues. After removal of 5 bases from V and 4 bases from J, the junction contained 5 bases not matched to a gene. Per the germline V gene, CDR1 is SGHNT and CDR2 is YYREEE (reference sequence). The CDR3 sequence: CASRLTGSYGYTF. Written as DNA, the CDR3 is TGTGCCAGCAGACTGACAGGGTCCTATGGCTACACCTTC.

The CDR3 loop reads CASSEGIPTPYEQYF. Written as DNA, the CDR3 is TGTGCCAGCAGTGAGGGCATTCCCACCCCCTACGAGCAGTACTTC. The chain has TRBV2 and TRBJ2-7; the D is unclear. CDR3 size: 15 residues. Germline V gene lookup returns CDR1 SNHLY and CDR2 FYNNEI. Trimming removed 3 bases from V and 2 bases from J, with 14 bases in between.

The chain has TRBV6-5 and TRBJ2-1, with 13 bases identical to TRBD2. The CDR3 loop spans 15 amino acids. V trimming: 5 bases; J trimming: 10 bases; junction bases outside the gene matches: 8. CDR1 and CDR2 (germline): MNHEY, SVGAGI. This chain's CDR3 is CASSPGLAGVQEQFF. The CDR3 DNA is TGTGCCAGCAGTCCTGGACTAGCGGGAGTTCAGGAGCAGTTCTTC.

V gene TRBV2 combines with J gene TRBJ2-2, with 8 bases matching TRBD2. The germline CDR1 and CDR2 sequences are SNHLY and FYNNEI. J was trimmed by 7 bases and V by 6 bases; bases with no gene match: 10. This CDR3 region has 15 residues. In DNA form, the CDR3 reads TGTGCCAGCAGCCCCCTCCGCGGGGGGCACGGGGAGCTGTTTTTT. Its protein product is CASSPLRGGHGELFF.

The chain links TRBV19 to TRBJ1-1, with D possibly matching TRBD1 (6 bases). V was clipped by 7 bases and J by 4 bases, with 22 bases between them. The CDR3 totals 16 residues. Looked up from germline, CDR1 is LNHDA and CDR2 is SQIVND (reference sequence). The CDR3 reads CASTARGTGKGTEAFF. In DNA, the CDR3 is TGTGCCAGTACCGCCCGGGGAACAGGGAAAGGCACTGAAGCTTTCTTT.

This sequence joins TRBV11-3 and TRBJ1-1; 7 bases map to TRBD1. The CDR3 is 15 amino acids. Germline V CDR1 and CDR2: SGHNT, YENEEA. Trimming took 1 base from V and 4 from J; bases not matched to a gene: 6. In DNA, the CDR3 is TGTGCCAGCAGCTTAGGTGGGACAGAAATCACTGAAGCTTTCTTT. It yields the protein CASSLGGTEITEAFF.

This chain's CDR3 is CASSSGQGPDEQYF. In nucleotides, the CDR3 is TGTGCCAGCAGCTCTGGACAGGGGCCGGACGAGCAGTACTTC. The genes are TRBV5-4 and TRBJ2-7, with 9 bases identical to TRBD1. This CDR3 contains 14 residues. The trim removed 3 bases at V and 5 bases at J, leaving 6 bases unmatched. Germline V CDR1 and CDR2: SGHNT, YYREEE (reference sequence).

The chain joins TRBV5-4 to TRBJ2-5; maybe TRBD2 (5 bases). This CDR3 contains 14 residues. Germline V lookup: CDR1 SGHNT, CDR2 YYREEE (reference sequence). V dropped 0 bases and J dropped 3 bases, with 9 bases sitting between them. The CDR3: CASSLATGKETQYF. CDR3 nucleotide sequence: TGTGCCAGCAGCTTGGCCACGGGGAAAGAGACCCAGTACTTC.